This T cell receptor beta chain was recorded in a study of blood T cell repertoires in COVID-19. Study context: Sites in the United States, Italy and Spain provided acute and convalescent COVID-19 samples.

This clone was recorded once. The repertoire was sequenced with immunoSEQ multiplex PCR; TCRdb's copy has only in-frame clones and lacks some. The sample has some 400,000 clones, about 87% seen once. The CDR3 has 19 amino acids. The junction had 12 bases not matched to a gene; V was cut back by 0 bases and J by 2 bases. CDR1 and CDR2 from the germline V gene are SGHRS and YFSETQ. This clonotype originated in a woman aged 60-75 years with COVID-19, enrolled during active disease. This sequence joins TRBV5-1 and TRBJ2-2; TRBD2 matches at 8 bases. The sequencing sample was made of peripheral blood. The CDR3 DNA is TGCGCCAGCAGCTTGGAGTACGGACTAGCCGCTACCAACACCGGGGAGCTGTTTTTT. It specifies CASSLEYGLAATNTGELFF.